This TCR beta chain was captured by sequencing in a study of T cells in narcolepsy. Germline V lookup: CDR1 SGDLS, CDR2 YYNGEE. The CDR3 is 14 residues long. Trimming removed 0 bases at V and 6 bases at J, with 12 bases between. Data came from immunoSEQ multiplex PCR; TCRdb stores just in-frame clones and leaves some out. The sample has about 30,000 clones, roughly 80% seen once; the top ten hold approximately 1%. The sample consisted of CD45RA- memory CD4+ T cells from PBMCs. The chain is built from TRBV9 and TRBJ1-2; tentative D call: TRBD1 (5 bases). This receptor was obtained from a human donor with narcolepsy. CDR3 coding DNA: TGTGCCAGCAGCGTAGCCCCAGGGACCGATGGCTACACCTTC. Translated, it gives CASSVAPGTDGYTF.